The present T cell receptor beta chain was sequenced within a study of blood T cell repertoires in COVID-19. Study summary: Whether acute or convalescent, the COVID-19 samples came from the United States, Italy and Spain. PBMCs, B-cell-depleted T cells, or T cells were the source of the cDNA or gDNA that made up the material.

Authors' processing steps: By means of reference gene primer amplification, nucleated cell counts were estimated. Generated by immunoSEQ multiplex PCR, the TCRdb table keeps only in-frame clones and is missing some. The DNA was the basis for D and trimming; V, J and clone size are from that table. The top ten hold around 12% of the sample, which has roughly 200,000 clones, nearly 90% seen once. The ends were cut back, 6 bases at V and 0 bases at J, with 6 bases in the middle. This CDR3 contains 14 residues. CDR1 and CDR2 (germline): LNHDA, SQIVND (reference sequence). Sequencing input: peripheral blood. V gene TRBV19 combines with J gene TRBJ2-6, with D possibly being TRBD2 (5 bases). This clonotype originated in a woman aged 18-29 years who had recovered from COVID-19. CDR3 sequence reads: CASRGSSGANVLTF. In DNA form, the CDR3 reads TGTGCCAGTAGGGGGAGCTCTGGGGCCAACGTCCTGACTTTC.